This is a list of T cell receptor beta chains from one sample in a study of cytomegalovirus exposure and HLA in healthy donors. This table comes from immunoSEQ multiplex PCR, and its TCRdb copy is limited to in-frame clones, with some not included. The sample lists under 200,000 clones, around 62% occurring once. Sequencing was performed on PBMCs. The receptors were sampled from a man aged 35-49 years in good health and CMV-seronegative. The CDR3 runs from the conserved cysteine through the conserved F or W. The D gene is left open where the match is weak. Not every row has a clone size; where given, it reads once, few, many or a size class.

CDR3 DNA: TGTGCCAGCACCGGAGGACTAGCGGGAGGAAGGTTGGGGAACTCGGAGGTTGGGCAAGAGACCCAGTACTTC
CDR3 protein: CASTGGLAGGRLGNSEVGQETQYF
V gene: TRBV21-1
D gene: NA
J gene: TRBJ2-5
clone size: NA
CDR3 length: 24

CDR3 DNA: TGTGCCATCAGTGAGTCGGGACAGTACGAGCAGTACTTC
CDR3 protein: CAISESGQYEQYF
V gene: TRBV10-3
D gene: TRBD1
J gene: TRBJ2-7
clone size: NA
CDR3 length: 13

CDR3 DNA: TGTGCCAGCAGCTCATTAAGCGGGGGGAACACCGGGGAGCTGTTTTTT
CDR3 protein: CASSSLSGGNTGELFF
V gene: TRBV5-4
D gene: TRBD2
J gene: TRBJ2-2
clone size: few
CDR3 length: 16

CDR3 DNA: TGTGCCAGCAGCCAAGACGGGAACTATGGCTACACCTTC
CDR3 protein: CASSQDGNYGYTF
V gene: TRBV14
D gene: NA
J gene: TRBJ1-2
clone size: NA
CDR3 length: 13

CDR3 DNA: TGTGCCAGCAGCGAACCGCGGGGATCTGGAAACACCATATATTTT
CDR3 protein: CASSEPRGSGNTIYF
V gene: TRBV9
D gene: NA
J gene: TRBJ1-3
clone size: NA
CDR3 length: 15

CDR3 DNA: TGTGCCAGCAGTTACGAAGGGGGCCCCTACGAGCAGTACTTC
CDR3 protein: CASSYEGGPYEQYF
V gene: TRBV6-5
D gene: TRBD1
J gene: TRBJ2-7
clone size: few
CDR3 length: 14

CDR3 DNA: TGTGCCAGCAGTGAAGTAGGCAGGTCGGCCGATAATTCACCCCTCCACTTT
CDR3 protein: CASSEVGRSADNSPLHF
V gene: TRBV2
D gene: NA
J gene: TRBJ1-6
clone size: NA
CDR3 length: 17

CDR3 DNA: TGTGCCATCAGCCTGGGTTCAGGCAACGTGAACACTGAAGCTTTCTTT
CDR3 protein: CAISLGSGNVNTEAFF
V gene: TRBV10-3
D gene: NA
J gene: TRBJ1-1
clone size: NA
CDR3 length: 16

CDR3 DNA: TGTGCCAGCAGCCTAAGACAGTATTCACCCCTCCACTTT
CDR3 protein: CASSLRQYSPLHF
V gene: TRBV14
D gene: NA
J gene: TRBJ1-6
clone size: NA
CDR3 length: 13

CDR3 DNA: TGTGCCAGCAGCTTGGGGGGACTAGCGGGCTACGAGCAGTACTTC
CDR3 protein: CASSLGGLAGYEQYF
V gene: TRBV5-4
D gene: TRBD2
J gene: TRBJ2-7
clone size: few
CDR3 length: 15

CDR3 DNA: TGTGCCAGCAGTTTATCGATTGTACAAACCTACGAGCAGTACTTC
CDR3 protein: CASSLSIVQTYEQYF
V gene: TRBV27
D gene: NA
J gene: TRBJ2-7
clone size: NA
CDR3 length: 15

CDR3 DNA: TGCGCCAGCAGCCGATCACTAGCGGGGGGGCCCGGGAATGAGCAGTTCTTC
CDR3 protein: CASSRSLAGGPGNEQFF
V gene: TRBV4-1
D gene: TRBD2
J gene: TRBJ2-1
clone size: NA
CDR3 length: 17

CDR3 DNA: TGTGCCACCAGCAGAGGACAGGGGGCGAACCCAATCCAAGAGACCCAGTACTTC
CDR3 protein: CATSRGQGANPIQETQYF
V gene: TRBV15
D gene: TRBD1
J gene: TRBJ2-5
clone size: NA
CDR3 length: 18

CDR3 DNA: TGTGCCAGCAGCCAAGGAAGACCAGGGTCGGGCACAGATACGCAGTATTTT
CDR3 protein: CASSQGRPGSGTDTQYF
V gene: TRBV4-2
D gene: NA
J gene: TRBJ2-3
clone size: NA
CDR3 length: 17

CDR3 DNA: TGTGCCAGCGGGACAGGAACCTACGAGCAGTACTTC
CDR3 protein: CASGTGTYEQYF
V gene: TRBV6-6
D gene: TRBD1
J gene: TRBJ2-7
clone size: NA
CDR3 length: 12

CDR3 DNA: TGTGCCAGTAGTATAGACAGGGTTACTGAGCAGTTCTTC
CDR3 protein: CASSIDRVTEQFF
V gene: TRBV19
D gene: NA
J gene: TRBJ2-1
clone size: NA
CDR3 length: 13

CDR3 DNA: TGTGCCAGCAGCTTAGGCAGGGTAAATGAGCAGTTCTTC
CDR3 protein: CASSLGRVNEQFF
V gene: TRBV7-2
D gene: NA
J gene: TRBJ2-1
clone size: few
CDR3 length: 13

CDR3 DNA: TGTGCCATCAGTGAGATGGGACTAGAAATCACAGATACGCAGTATTTT
CDR3 protein: CAISEMGLEITDTQYF
V gene: TRBV10-3
D gene: TRBD2
J gene: TRBJ2-3
clone size: few
CDR3 length: 16

CDR3 DNA: TGTGCCAGTAGTACCCGAGCGGGGGCCCCTAATGAGCAGTTCTTC
CDR3 protein: CASSTRAGAPNEQFF
V gene: TRBV19
D gene: TRBD2
J gene: TRBJ2-1
clone size: NA
CDR3 length: 15

CDR3 DNA: TGTGCCAGCAGTGCCGCGGCAGCTACGAACACCGGGGAGCTGTTTTTT
CDR3 protein: CASSAAAATNTGELFF
V gene: TRBV6-4
D gene: NA
J gene: TRBJ2-2
clone size: few
CDR3 length: 16

CDR3 DNA: TGTGCCAGTAGTATTGCCTTGAGCTCCTACAATGAGCAGTTCTTC
CDR3 protein: CASSIALSSYNEQFF
V gene: TRBV19
D gene: NA
J gene: TRBJ2-1
clone size: NA
CDR3 length: 15

CDR3 DNA: TGTGCCAGCAGCGTTGTGACAGGGGGGAAAGGAAACACCATATATTTT
CDR3 protein: CASSVVTGGKGNTIYF
V gene: TRBV9
D gene: TRBD1
J gene: TRBJ1-3
clone size: few
CDR3 length: 16

CDR3 DNA: TGTGCCAGTAGTGCTAGGACGGGAGGTGAAGCTTTCTTT
CDR3 protein: CASSARTGGEAFF
V gene: TRBV19
D gene: NA
J gene: TRBJ1-1
clone size: NA
CDR3 length: 13

CDR3 DNA: TGCGCCAGACTAGTTGGAGAGCAGTTCTTC
CDR3 protein: CARLVGEQFF
V gene: TRBV10-1
D gene: NA
J gene: TRBJ2-1
clone size: NA
CDR3 length: 10

CDR3 DNA: TGTGCCAGCAGCTCTTTAAATCAGCCCCAGCATTTT
CDR3 protein: CASSSLNQPQHF
V gene: TRBV7-2
D gene: NA
J gene: TRBJ1-5
clone size: NA
CDR3 length: 12

CDR3 DNA: TGTGCCAGCAGTCAGGCCAGAACCGACGTGGAGACCCAGTACTTC
CDR3 protein: CASSQARTDVETQYF
V gene: TRBV2
D gene: NA
J gene: TRBJ2-5
clone size: NA
CDR3 length: 15

CDR3 DNA: TGTGCCAGCAGCGTAGTGGGGGGAGGTAATTCACCCCTCCACTTT
CDR3 protein: CASSVVGGGNSPLHF
V gene: TRBV9
D gene: NA
J gene: TRBJ1-6
clone size: NA
CDR3 length: 15

CDR3 DNA: TGTGCCAGCAGCTCTCCGGGACAGAGCACAGATACGCAGTATTTT
CDR3 protein: CASSSPGQSTDTQYF
V gene: TRBV11-2
D gene: TRBD1
J gene: TRBJ2-3
clone size: NA
CDR3 length: 15

CDR3 DNA: TGTGCCAGCAGCTTTGGGGGGGTCGGGGGGCCTCCCACAGATACGCAGTATTTT
CDR3 protein: CASSFGGVGGPPTDTQYF
V gene: TRBV7-9
D gene: NA
J gene: TRBJ2-3
clone size: NA
CDR3 length: 18

CDR3 DNA: TGTGCCTGGAGTGTACGTTGGGCTAGCGGGAGGGACGTCGGGGTCTCCCACTCCTACAATGAGCAGTTCTTC
CDR3 protein: CAWSVRWASGRDVGVSHSYNEQFF
V gene: TRBV30
D gene: TRBD2
J gene: TRBJ2-1
clone size: few
CDR3 length: 24

CDR3 DNA: TGTGCCTGGAGTGAAGCGGGGGGGATTTACAATGAGCAGTTCTTC
CDR3 protein: CAWSEAGGIYNEQFF
V gene: TRBV30
D gene: TRBD2
J gene: TRBJ2-1
clone size: once
CDR3 length: 15

CDR3 DNA: TGTGCTAGTGGACGAGTAGGGGGCGCCTTACTAGCGGGAGGGCCAGAATCCTACAATGAGCAGTTCTTC
CDR3 protein: CASGRVGGALLAGGPESYNEQFF
V gene: TRBV12-5
D gene: TRBD2
J gene: TRBJ2-1
clone size: NA
CDR3 length: 23

CDR3 DNA: TGTGCCAGCAGCTTGGGGGCGGGCTACGAGCAGTACTTC
CDR3 protein: CASSLGAGYEQYF
V gene: TRBV5-6
D gene: NA
J gene: TRBJ2-7
clone size: NA
CDR3 length: 13

CDR3 DNA: TGTGCCAGCAGTGTCCTGACTAGCGGGAGGTACAATGAGCAGTTCTTC
CDR3 protein: CASSVLTSGRYNEQFF
V gene: TRBV6-1
D gene: TRBD2
J gene: TRBJ2-1
clone size: NA
CDR3 length: 16

CDR3 DNA: TGCGCCAGCAGCTACGGGGACAGGGGGCTAGAGACCCAGTACTTC
CDR3 protein: CASSYGDRGLETQYF
V gene: TRBV5-1
D gene: TRBD1
J gene: TRBJ2-5
clone size: once
CDR3 length: 15

CDR3 DNA: TGTGCCAGCAGTACCCAGGGGGCCGAGCAGTACTTC
CDR3 protein: CASSTQGAEQYF
V gene: TRBV2
D gene: TRBD1
J gene: TRBJ2-7
clone size: NA
CDR3 length: 12

CDR3 DNA: TGTGCCAGCAGCCCGGGACTTGGGGGTCAGCCCCAGCATTTT
CDR3 protein: CASSPGLGGQPQHF
V gene: TRBV5-6
D gene: NA
J gene: TRBJ1-5
clone size: NA
CDR3 length: 14

CDR3 DNA: TGTGCCAGCAGTTTTTACAGTTACACAGATACGCAGTATTTT
CDR3 protein: CASSFYSYTDTQYF
V gene: TRBV28
D gene: NA
J gene: TRBJ2-3
clone size: NA
CDR3 length: 14

CDR3 DNA: TGCAGCGTTAGCGGGAGGGCGGTAGAGACCCAGTACTTC
CDR3 protein: CSVSGRAVETQYF
V gene: TRBV29-1
D gene: TRBD2
J gene: TRBJ2-5
clone size: once
CDR3 length: 13

CDR3 DNA: TGCAGTGCTAGAGATCTGGAGACCCAGTACTTC
CDR3 protein: CSARDLETQYF
V gene: TRBV20-1
D gene: NA
J gene: TRBJ2-5
clone size: few
CDR3 length: 11

CDR3 DNA: TGTGCCAGCAGTTTATCTACAAGGGGGTTTCGCGGTGAAAAACTGTTTTTT
CDR3 protein: CASSLSTRGFRGEKLFF
V gene: TRBV28
D gene: NA
J gene: TRBJ1-4
clone size: NA
CDR3 length: 17

CDR3 DNA: TGTGCCAGCGGCCTCGGCGGATTTAACCAGCCCCAGCATTTT
CDR3 protein: CASGLGGFNQPQHF
V gene: TRBV7-8
D gene: NA
J gene: TRBJ1-5
clone size: NA
CDR3 length: 14

CDR3 DNA: TGTGCCAGTATCCCGCAGGGTAGAAGATCTGGAAACACCATATATTTT
CDR3 protein: CASIPQGRRSGNTIYF
V gene: TRBV19
D gene: NA
J gene: TRBJ1-3
clone size: NA
CDR3 length: 16

CDR3 DNA: TGTGCCAGCAGCCGACCCCTAGCAGAGGAGCAGTTCTTC
CDR3 protein: CASSRPLAEEQFF
V gene: TRBV11-2
D gene: NA
J gene: TRBJ2-1
clone size: NA
CDR3 length: 13

CDR3 DNA: TGTGCCAGCAGCCAGGCCGGGACTAACCCCACAGATACGCAGTATTTT
CDR3 protein: CASSQAGTNPTDTQYF
V gene: TRBV4-2
D gene: TRBD2
J gene: TRBJ2-3
clone size: NA
CDR3 length: 16

CDR3 DNA: TGTGCCAGCAGTTTAGGGACTAGCGGGTATGAGCAGTTCTTC
CDR3 protein: CASSLGTSGYEQFF
V gene: TRBV27
D gene: TRBD2
J gene: TRBJ2-1
clone size: NA
CDR3 length: 14

CDR3 DNA: TGTGCCAGCAGCTTCGACAGGGGGTCGGAAAAACTGTTTTTT
CDR3 protein: CASSFDRGSEKLFF
V gene: TRBV5-4
D gene: TRBD1
J gene: TRBJ1-4
clone size: NA
CDR3 length: 14

CDR3 DNA: TGTGCCAGCAGCCCCCGGGGACAAAGGGAGACCCAGTACTTC
CDR3 protein: CASSPRGQRETQYF
V gene: TRBV5-4
D gene: NA
J gene: TRBJ2-5
clone size: NA
CDR3 length: 14

CDR3 DNA: TGTGCCTGGAGTGTCGGACAGGGGCGCAATCAGCCCCAGCATTTT
CDR3 protein: CAWSVGQGRNQPQHF
V gene: TRBV30
D gene: TRBD1
J gene: TRBJ1-5
clone size: NA
CDR3 length: 15

CDR3 DNA: TGTGCCAGCAGTCGCCAGGGCGGCCCCTACGAGCAGTACTTC
CDR3 protein: CASSRQGGPYEQYF
V gene: TRBV6-5
D gene: NA
J gene: TRBJ2-7
clone size: few
CDR3 length: 14

CDR3 DNA: TGTGCCACCAGCAGAGGCTCCACGGGGGAACCAGGGGAGACCCAGTACTTC
CDR3 protein: CATSRGSTGEPGETQYF
V gene: TRBV15
D gene: NA
J gene: TRBJ2-5
clone size: NA
CDR3 length: 17

CDR3 DNA: TGTGCCAGCTGGGGGACTTTGAACACCGGGGAGCTGTTTTTT
CDR3 protein: CASWGTLNTGELFF
V gene: TRBV6-5
D gene: NA
J gene: TRBJ2-2
clone size: few
CDR3 length: 14